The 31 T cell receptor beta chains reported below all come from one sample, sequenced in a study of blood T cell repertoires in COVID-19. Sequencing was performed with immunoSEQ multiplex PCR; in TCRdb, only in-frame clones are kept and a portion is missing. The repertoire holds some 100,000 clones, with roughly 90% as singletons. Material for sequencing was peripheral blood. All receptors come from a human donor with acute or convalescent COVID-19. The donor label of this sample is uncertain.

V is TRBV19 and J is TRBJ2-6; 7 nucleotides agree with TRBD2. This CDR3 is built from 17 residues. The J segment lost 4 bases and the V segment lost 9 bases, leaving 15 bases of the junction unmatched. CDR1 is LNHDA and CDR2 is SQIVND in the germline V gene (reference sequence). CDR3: CASQTGTRGYGANVLTF. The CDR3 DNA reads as TGTGCCAGCCAGACGGGGACGCGGGGGTACGGGGCCAACGTCCTGACTTTC.

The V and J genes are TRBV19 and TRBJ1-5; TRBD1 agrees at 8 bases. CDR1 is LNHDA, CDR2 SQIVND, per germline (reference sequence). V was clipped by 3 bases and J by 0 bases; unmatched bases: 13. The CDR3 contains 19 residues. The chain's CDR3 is CASSIFWTGSFYSNQPQHF. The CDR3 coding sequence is TGTGCCAGTAGTATTTTCTGGACAGGGAGTTTTTATAGCAATCAGCCCCAGCATTTT.

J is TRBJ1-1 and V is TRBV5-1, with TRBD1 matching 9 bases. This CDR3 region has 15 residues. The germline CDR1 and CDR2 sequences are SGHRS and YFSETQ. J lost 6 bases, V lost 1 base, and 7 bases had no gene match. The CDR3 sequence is CASSLTGQGFAEAFF. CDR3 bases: TGCGCCAGCAGCTTGACCGGACAGGGGTTCGCTGAAGCTTTCTTT.

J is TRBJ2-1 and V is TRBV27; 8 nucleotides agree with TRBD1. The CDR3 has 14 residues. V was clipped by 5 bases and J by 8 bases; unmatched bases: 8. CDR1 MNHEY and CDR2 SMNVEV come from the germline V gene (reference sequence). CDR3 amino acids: CASSAVDRGHEQFF. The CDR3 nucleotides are TGTGCCAGCAGTGCCGTCGACAGGGGCCATGAGCAGTTCTTC.

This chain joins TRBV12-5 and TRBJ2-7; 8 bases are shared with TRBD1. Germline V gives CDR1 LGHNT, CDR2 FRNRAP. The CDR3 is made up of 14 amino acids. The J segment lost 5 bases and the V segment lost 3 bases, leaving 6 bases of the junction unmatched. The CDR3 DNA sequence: TGTGCTAGTGGTTTCATCAGGGGGCTGAACGAGCAGTACTTC. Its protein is CASGFIRGLNEQYF.

CDR3 sequence: CAISKGQVNTEAFF. CDR3 in DNA: TGTGCCATCAGTAAGGGACAGGTGAACACTGAAGCTTTCTTT. V usage is TRBV10-3 and J usage is TRBJ1-1; 8 bases align to TRBD1. The germline V gene has CDR1 ENHRY and CDR2 SYGVKD. J lost 0 bases, V lost 5 bases, and 2 bases had no gene match. The CDR3 extends over 14 amino acids.

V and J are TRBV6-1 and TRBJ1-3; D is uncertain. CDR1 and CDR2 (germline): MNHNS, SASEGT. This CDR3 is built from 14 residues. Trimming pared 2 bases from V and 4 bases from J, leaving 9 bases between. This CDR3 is CASSELRAGNTIYF. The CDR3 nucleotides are TGTGCCAGCAGTGAACTCCGCGCGGGAAACACCATATATTTT.

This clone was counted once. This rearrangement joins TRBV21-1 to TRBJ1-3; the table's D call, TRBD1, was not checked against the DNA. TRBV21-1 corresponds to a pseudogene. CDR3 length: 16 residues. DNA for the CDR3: TGTGCCAGCAGCAATAAAACAGGGCTGTACGGAAACACCATATATTTT. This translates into CASSNKTGLYGNTIYF.

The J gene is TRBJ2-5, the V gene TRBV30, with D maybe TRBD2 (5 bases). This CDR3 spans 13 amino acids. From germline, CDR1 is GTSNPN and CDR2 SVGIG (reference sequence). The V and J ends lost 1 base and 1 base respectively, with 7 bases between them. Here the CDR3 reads CAWSAGIQETQYF. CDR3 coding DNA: TGTGCCTGGAGTGCGGGGATCCAAGAGACCCAGTACTTC.

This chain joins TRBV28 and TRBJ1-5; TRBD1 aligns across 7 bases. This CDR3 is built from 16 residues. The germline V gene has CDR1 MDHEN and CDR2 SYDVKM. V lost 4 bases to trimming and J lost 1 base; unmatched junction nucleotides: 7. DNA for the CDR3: TGTGCCAGCAGTTCACATGCGACAGGGAGCAATCAGCCCCAGCATTTT. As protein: CASSSHATGSNQPQHF. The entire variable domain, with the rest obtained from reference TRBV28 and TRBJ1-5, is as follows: DVKVTQSSRYLVKRTGEKVFLECVQDMDHENMFWYRQDPGLGLRLIYFSYDVKMKEKGDIPEGYSVSREKKERFSLILESASTNQTSMYLCASSSHATGSNQPQHFGDGTRLSIL.

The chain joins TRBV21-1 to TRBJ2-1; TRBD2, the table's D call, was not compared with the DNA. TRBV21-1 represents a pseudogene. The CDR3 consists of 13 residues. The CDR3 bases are TGTGCCAGCAGCTGGAAGGAGGAGGCGGAGCAGTTCTTC. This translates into CASSWKEEAEQFF.

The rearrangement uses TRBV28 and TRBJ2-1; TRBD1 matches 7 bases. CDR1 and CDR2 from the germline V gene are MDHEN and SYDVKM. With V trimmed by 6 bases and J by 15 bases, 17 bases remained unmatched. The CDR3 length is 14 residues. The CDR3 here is CASSQDPGQPSPFF. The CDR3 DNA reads TGTGCCAGCAGCCAAGATCCGGGACAGCCTTCTCCGTTCTTC.

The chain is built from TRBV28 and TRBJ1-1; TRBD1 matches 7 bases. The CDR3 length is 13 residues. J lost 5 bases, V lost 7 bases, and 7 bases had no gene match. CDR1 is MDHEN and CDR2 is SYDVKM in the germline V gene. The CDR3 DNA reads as TGTGCCAGCACTAGGGACAGCGGAACTGAAGCTTTCTTT. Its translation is CASTRDSGTEAFF.

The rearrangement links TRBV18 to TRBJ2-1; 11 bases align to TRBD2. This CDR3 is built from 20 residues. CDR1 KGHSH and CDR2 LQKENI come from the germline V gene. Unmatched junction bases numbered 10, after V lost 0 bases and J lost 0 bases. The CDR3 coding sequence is TGTGCCAGCTCACCACCAATTGGGACTAGCGGACAGTACTCCTACAATGAGCAGTTCTTC. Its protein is CASSPPIGTSGQYSYNEQFF.

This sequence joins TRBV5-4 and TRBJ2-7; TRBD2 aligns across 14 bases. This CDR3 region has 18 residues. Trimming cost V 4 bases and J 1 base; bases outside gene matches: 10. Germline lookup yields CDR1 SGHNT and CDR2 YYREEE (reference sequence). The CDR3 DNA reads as TGTGCCAGCAGCCAGGGACTAGCGGGAGCCGGGGTTTCCTACGAGCAGTACTTC. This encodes CASSQGLAGAGVSYEQYF.

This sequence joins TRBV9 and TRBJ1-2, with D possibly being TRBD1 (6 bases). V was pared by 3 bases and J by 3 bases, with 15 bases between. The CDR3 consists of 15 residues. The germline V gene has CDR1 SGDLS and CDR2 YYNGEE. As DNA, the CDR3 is TGTGCCAGCAGCGGGGGCTGGACAGCTCACTATGGCTACACCTTC. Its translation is CASSGGWTAHYGYTF. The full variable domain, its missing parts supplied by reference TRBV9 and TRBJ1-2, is DSGVTQTPKHLITATGQRVTLRCSPRSGDLSVYWYQQSLDQGLQFLIQYYNGEERAKGNILERFSAQQFPDLHSELNLSSLELGDSALYFCASSGGWTAHYGYTFGSGTRLTVV.

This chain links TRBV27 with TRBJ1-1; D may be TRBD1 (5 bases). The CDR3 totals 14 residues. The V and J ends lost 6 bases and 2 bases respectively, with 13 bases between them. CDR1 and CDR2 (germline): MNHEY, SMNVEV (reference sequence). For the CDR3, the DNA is TGTGCCAGCAGCCTCGACAGTTTCAACACTGAAGCTTTCTTT. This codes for CASSLDSFNTEAFF.

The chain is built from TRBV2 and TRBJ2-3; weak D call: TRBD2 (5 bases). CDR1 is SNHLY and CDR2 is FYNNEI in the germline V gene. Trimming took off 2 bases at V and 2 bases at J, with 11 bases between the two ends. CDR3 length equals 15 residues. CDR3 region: CASSERGWDTDTQYF. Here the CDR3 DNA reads TGTGCCAGCAGTGAACGGGGATGGGACACAGATACGCAGTATTTT.

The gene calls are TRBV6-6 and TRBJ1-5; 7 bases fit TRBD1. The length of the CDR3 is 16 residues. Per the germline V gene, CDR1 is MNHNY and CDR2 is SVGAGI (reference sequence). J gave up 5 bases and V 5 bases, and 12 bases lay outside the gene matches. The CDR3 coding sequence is TGTGCCAGCAGTGCCGATCGGGGCAGGGGGTATCAGCCCCAGCATTTT. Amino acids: CASSADRGRGYQPQHF.

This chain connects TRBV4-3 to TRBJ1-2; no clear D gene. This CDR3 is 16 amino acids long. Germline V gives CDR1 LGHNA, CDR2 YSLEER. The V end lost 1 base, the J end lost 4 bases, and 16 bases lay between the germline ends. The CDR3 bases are TGCGCCAGCAGCCAAGTACCAACAAGTGGTGGCTATGGCTACACCTTC. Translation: CASSQVPTSGGYGYTF.

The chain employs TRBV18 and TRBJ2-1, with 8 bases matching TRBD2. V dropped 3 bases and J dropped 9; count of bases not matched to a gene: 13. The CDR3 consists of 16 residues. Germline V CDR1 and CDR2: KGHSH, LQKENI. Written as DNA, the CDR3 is TGTGCCAGCTCACCGGGACTAGTTCATATTAGCGGTGAGCAGTTCTTC. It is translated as CASSPGLVHISGEQFF. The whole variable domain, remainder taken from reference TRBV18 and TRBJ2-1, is NAGVMQNPRHLVRRRGQEARLRCSPMKGHSHVYWYRQLPEEGLKFMVYLQKENIIDESGMPKERFSAEFPKEGPSILRIQQVVRGDSAAYFCASSPGLVHISGEQFFGPGTRLTVL.

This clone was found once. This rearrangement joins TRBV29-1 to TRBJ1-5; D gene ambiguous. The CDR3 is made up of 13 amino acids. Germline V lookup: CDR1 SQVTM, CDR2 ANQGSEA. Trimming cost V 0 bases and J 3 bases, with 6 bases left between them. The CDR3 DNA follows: TGCAGCGTTGAAGAACAGCCCAATCAGCCCCAGCATTTT. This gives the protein CSVEEQPNQPQHF.

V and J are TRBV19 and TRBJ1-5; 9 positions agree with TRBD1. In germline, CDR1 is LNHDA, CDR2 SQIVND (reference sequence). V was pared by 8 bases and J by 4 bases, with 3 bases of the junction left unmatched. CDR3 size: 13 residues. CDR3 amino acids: CASAGTGNQPQHF. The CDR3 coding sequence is TGTGCCAGTGCCGGGACAGGGAATCAGCCCCAGCATTTT.

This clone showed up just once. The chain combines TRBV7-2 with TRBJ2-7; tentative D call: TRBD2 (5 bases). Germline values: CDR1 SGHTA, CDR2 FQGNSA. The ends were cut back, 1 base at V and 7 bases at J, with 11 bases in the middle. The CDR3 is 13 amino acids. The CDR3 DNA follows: TGTGCCAGCAGCTTAGGAATAAGGAGGGAGCAGTACTTC. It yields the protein CASSLGIRREQYF.

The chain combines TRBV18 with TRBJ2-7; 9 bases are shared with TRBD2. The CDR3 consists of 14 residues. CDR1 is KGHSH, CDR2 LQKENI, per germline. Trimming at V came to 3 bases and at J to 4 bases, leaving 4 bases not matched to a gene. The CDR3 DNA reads TGTGCCAGCTCACCTTCGCGGGGGGGTTACGAGCAGTACTTC. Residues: CASSPSRGGYEQYF.

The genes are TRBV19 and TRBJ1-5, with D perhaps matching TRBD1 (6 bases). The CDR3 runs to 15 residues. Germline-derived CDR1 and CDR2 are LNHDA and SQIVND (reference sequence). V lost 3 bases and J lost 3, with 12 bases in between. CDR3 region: CASSIYRGNNQPQHF. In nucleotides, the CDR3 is TGTGCCAGTAGTATCTATAGGGGGAACAATCAGCCCCAGCATTTT.

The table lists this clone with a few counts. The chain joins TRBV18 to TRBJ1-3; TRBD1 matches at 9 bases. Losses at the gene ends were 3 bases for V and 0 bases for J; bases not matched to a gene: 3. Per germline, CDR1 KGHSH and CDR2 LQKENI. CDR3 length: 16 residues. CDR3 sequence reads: CASSPTGGFSGNTIYF. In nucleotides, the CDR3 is TGTGCCAGCTCACCGACAGGGGGATTCTCTGGAAACACCATATATTTT.

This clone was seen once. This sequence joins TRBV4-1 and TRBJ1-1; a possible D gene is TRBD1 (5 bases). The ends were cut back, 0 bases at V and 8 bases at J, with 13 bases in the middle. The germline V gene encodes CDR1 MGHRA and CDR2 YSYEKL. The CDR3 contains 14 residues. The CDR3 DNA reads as TGCGCCAGCAGCCAAGATCGGGGGACGGGCGAAGCTTTCTTT. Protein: CASSQDRGTGEAFF.

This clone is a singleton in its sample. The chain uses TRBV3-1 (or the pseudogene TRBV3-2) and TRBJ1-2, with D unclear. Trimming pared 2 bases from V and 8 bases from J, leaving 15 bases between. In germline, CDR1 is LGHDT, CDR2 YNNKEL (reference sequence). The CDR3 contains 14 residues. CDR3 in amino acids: CASSQTAGSLGYTF. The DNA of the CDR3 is TGTGCCAGCAGCCAAACTGCCGGGTCCTTAGGCTACACCTTC.

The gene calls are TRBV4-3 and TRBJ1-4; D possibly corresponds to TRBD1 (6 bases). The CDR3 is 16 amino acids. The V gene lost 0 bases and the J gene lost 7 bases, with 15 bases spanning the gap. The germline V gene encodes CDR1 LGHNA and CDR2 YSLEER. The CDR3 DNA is TGCGCCAGCAGCCAAGATAGAGCAGGGGTGGGTGAAAAACTGTTTTTT. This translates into CASSQDRAGVGEKLFF.

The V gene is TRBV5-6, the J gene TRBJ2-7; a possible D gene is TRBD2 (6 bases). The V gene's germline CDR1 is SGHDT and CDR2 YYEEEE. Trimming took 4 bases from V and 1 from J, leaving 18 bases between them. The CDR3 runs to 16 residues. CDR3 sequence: CASSGGWYRSSYEQYF. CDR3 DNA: TGTGCCAGCAGCGGGGGGTGGTACAGGAGTTCCTACGAGCAGTACTTC.